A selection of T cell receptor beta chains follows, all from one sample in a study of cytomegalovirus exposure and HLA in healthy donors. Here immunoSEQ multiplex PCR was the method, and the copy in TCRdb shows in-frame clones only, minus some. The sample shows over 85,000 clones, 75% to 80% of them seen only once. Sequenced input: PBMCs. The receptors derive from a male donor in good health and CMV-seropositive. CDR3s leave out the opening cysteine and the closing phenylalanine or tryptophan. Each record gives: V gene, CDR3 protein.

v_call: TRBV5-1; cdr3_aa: ASSSGLGIGYEQF
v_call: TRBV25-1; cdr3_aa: ASSVFGSSYNEQF
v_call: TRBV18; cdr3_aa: ASSPQTSGSGEQY
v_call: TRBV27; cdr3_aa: ASSPEQRYGYT
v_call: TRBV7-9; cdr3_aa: ASSYRDRGPYNEQF
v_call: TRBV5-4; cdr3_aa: ASSLFAGDTQY
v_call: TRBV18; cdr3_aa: ASSPGGGSYEQY
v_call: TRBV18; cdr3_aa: ASSPSSSGRTGELF
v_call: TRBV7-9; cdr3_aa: ASSRVGGYTEAF
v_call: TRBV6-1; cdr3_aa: ASSEGRDGIYEQF
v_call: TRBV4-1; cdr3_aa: ASSLFSTGGDYEQY
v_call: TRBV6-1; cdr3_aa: ASSRPGLDTEAF
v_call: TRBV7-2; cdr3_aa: ASSEDRFGNTIY
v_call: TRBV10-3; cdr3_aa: AISEASVYNEQF
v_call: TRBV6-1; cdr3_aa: ASSVLGTGGNNEQF
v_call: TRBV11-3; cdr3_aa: ASSFSGNGNTQY
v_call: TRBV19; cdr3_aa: ASSIVEQGNTEAF
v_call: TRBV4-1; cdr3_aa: ASSQRQLDSNQPQH
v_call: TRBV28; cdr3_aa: ASSLPLLVNEQF
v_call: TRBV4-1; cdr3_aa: ASSQDARNIQY
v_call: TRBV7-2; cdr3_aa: ASSLEAGAGTDTQY
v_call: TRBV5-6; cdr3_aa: ASRATGVAEAF
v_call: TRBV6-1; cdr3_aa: ASREPGQGARPGYT
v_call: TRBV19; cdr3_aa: ASSIHPAFGYT
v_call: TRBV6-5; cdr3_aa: ASSYSTSGSTGELF
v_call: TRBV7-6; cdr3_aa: ASSLAGGLAGQETQY